The 5 T cell receptor beta chains below all came from one sample that was sequenced in a study of T cell responses to AZD1222 COVID-19 vaccine. Profiled with immunoSEQ multiplex PCR; TCRdb holds only in-frame clones, not every one. The data hold about 140,000 clones, with about 92% observed a single time. The starting material was peripheral blood, obtained after recovery from COVID-19. All receptors come from an adult who had recovered from COVID-19.

This chain connects TRBV15 to TRBJ1-2; D is unresolved. V was trimmed by 3 bases and J by 5 bases, leaving 10 bases between them. CDR3 length: 13 amino acids. Germline CDR1 is LNHNV and CDR2 is YYDKDF (reference sequence). The CDR3 DNA reads as TGTGCCACCAGCAGCACCCGGAGGTATGGCTACACCTTC. Protein sequence: CATSSTRRYGYTF.

The chain recombines TRBV28 with TRBJ1-4; unclear D gene. Germline CDR1 reads MDHEN; CDR2 reads SYDVKM. Trimming shortened V by 6 bases and J by 0 bases, and 5 bases separated the two germline ends. The CDR3 has 13 residues. The CDR3 protein is CASRGTTNEKLFF. The CDR3 DNA reads TGTGCCAGCAGGGGAACAACTAATGAAAAACTGTTTTTT. Full variable domain (missing parts from reference TRBV28 and TRBJ1-4): DVKVTQSSRYLVKRTGEKVFLECVQDMDHENMFWYRQDPGLGLRLIYFSYDVKMKEKGDIPEGYSVSREKKERFSLILESASTNQTSMYLCASRGTTNEKLFFGSGTQLSVL.

The CDR3 reads CATSRPAGLDNEQFF. In nucleotides, the CDR3 is TGTGCCACCAGCCGTCCCGCAGGGCTGGACAATGAGCAGTTCTTC. The V gene is TRBV15, the J gene TRBJ2-1; a weak D match, TRBD1 (5 bases). Germline CDR1 and CDR2: LNHNV and YYDKDF (reference sequence). This CDR3 region has 15 residues. Trimming pared 5 bases from V and 5 bases from J, leaving 16 bases between.

This clone occurred once. The V gene is TRBV6-6, the J gene TRBJ1-1; perhaps TRBD1 as D (5 bases). The CDR3 contains 14 residues. CDR1 and CDR2 from the germline V gene are MNHNY and SVGAGI (reference sequence). V lost 2 bases and J lost 0, with 7 bases in between. The CDR3, as DNA: TGTGCCAGCAGTTACGGCAGGGTGAACACTGAAGCTTTCTTT. The encoded protein is CASSYGRVNTEAFF.

This rearrangement joins TRBV3-1 (or the pseudogene TRBV3-2) to TRBJ1-3; D is undetermined. CDR3 length: 12 amino acids. Between the trimmed V and J ends, which lost 1 base and 4 bases, there was a span of 2 bases. Germline V gene lookup returns CDR1 LGHDT and CDR2 YNNKEL (reference sequence). The CDR3 bases are TGTGCCAGCAGCCAAGTGGGAAACACCATATATTTT. This gives the protein CASSQVGNTIYF.